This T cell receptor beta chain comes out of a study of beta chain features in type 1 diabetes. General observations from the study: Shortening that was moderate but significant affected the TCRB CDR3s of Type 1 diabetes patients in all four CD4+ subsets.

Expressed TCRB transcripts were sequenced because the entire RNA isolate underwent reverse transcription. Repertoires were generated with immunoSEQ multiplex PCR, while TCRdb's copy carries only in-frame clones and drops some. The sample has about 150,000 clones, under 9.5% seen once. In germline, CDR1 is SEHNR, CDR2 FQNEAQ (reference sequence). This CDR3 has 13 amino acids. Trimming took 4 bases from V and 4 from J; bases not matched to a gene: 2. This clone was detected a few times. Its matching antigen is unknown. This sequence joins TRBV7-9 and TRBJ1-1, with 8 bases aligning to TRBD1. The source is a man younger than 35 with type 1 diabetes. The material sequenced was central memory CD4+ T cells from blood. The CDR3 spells CASSSQGATEAFF. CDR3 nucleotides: TGTGCCAGCAGCTCTCAGGGGGCCACTGAAGCTTTCTTT.